What follows are 24 T cell receptor beta chains derived from one specimen sequenced in a study of blood T cell repertoires in COVID-19 (dated by TCRdb to 2020 to 2022). The library was obtained by the immunoSEQ multiplex PCR assay. TCRdb limited this immuneACCESS table to in-frame rearrangements with V and J called. A share of clones is missing; checked studies link under half to unresolved V genes, and the rest is unexplained. The sample table holds around 260,000 clones, of which 89% were seen once. The ten most abundant clones make up 0.9% to 1% of the sample. Sequenced material: peripheral blood. The source is a woman in her forties who had recovered from COVID-19.

The chain recombines TRBV18 with TRBJ2-1; TRBD2 matches 8 bases. J gave up 7 bases and V 2 bases, and 4 bases lay outside the gene matches. CDR3 size: 14 residues. The V gene's germline CDR1 is KGHSH and CDR2 LQKENI. Written as DNA, the CDR3 is TGTGCCAGCTCACCAATGGGGACTAGTAATGAGCAGTTCTTC. Its protein product is CASSPMGTSNEQFF.

This rearrangement joins TRBV28 to TRBJ1-3; D is unresolved. CDR1 and CDR2 from the germline V gene are MDHEN and SYDVKM. The CDR3 is 17 amino acids. V shed 1 base and J shed 0 bases, with 13 bases lying between them. The CDR3, as DNA: TGTGCCAGCAGTTTATCCCTGGGAGGAGACTCTGGAAACACCATATATTTT. Protein: CASSLSLGGDSGNTIYF.

V is TRBV3-1 (or the pseudogene TRBV3-2) and J is TRBJ1-5; 7 bases fit TRBD1. CDR1 LGHDT and CDR2 YNNKEL come from the germline V gene (reference sequence). Trimming removed 4 bases from V and 4 bases from J; junction bases left unmatched: 7. The CDR3 is 15 amino acids. DNA for the CDR3: TGTGCCAGCAGCCTTAGGACAGGTGGGAATCAGCCCCAGCATTTT. This sequence encodes CASSLRTGGNQPQHF.

This chain connects TRBV2 to TRBJ2-5; 7 positions match TRBD1. V trimming: 8 bases; J trimming: 2 bases; junction bases outside the gene matches: 2. The CDR3 consists of 12 residues. CDR1 and CDR2 from the germline V gene are SNHLY and FYNNEI. The CDR3 loop reads CASVTGQETQYF. The CDR3 bases are TGTGCCAGCGTGACAGGGCAAGAGACCCAGTACTTC.

This clone was detected only once. V usage is TRBV5-1 and J usage is TRBJ2-3, with 7 bases that match TRBD2. The V gene's germline CDR1 is SGHRS and CDR2 YFSETQ. The CDR3 spans 19 residues. V lost 7 bases to trimming and J lost 1 base; unmatched junction nucleotides: 21. The CDR3 region is CASSFAGTIFRSGTDTQYF. CDR3 in DNA: TGCGCCAGCTCTTTCGCGGGGACTATCTTCCGTTCTGGCACAGATACGCAGTATTTT.

Concerning this clone itself: Mismatch with germline at one junction end may stem from a read error. The V and J genes are TRBV4-1 and TRBJ2-7, with D tentatively TRBD2 (6 bases). The germline CDR1 and CDR2 sequences are MGHRA and YSYEKL. This CDR3 is 12 amino acids long. CDR3 DNA sequence: TGCGCCAGCAGCCAAGACGGAGGGCGAAGGGACTTC. This gives the protein CASSQDGGRRDF.

The genes are TRBV7-9 and TRBJ2-7, with D tentatively TRBD1 (5 bases). The CDR3 extends over 13 amino acids. Trimming shortened V by 5 bases and J by 3 bases, and 11 bases separated the two germline ends. Germline V gives CDR1 SEHNR, CDR2 FQNEAQ (reference sequence). Written as DNA, the CDR3 is TGTGCCAGCAGCCCCCTGCAGGGCTACGAGCAGTACTTC. Translated: CASSPLQGYEQYF.

The V and J genes are TRBV6-5 and TRBJ1-1, with TRBD1 matching over 9 bases. Germline lookup yields CDR1 MNHEY and CDR2 SVGAGI. J lost 0 bases, V lost 8 bases, and 4 bases had no gene match. The CDR3 has 14 amino acids. The CDR3, as DNA: TGTGCCAGCCTAGGGACAGGGTTGAACACTGAAGCTTTCTTT. Encoded protein: CASLGTGLNTEAFF.

This clone was seen just once. V usage is TRBV4-2 and J usage is TRBJ2-3, with 10 bases lining up with TRBD2. CDR3 length: 18 residues. The V segment lost 3 bases and the J segment 4 bases; nucleotides outside the gene matches: 13. Germline lookup yields CDR1 LGHNA and CDR2 YNFKEQ. CDR3 residues: CASSHDATAGGLPDTQYF. In DNA, the CDR3 is TGTGCCAGCAGCCACGATGCCACAGCGGGAGGGCTCCCAGATACGCAGTATTTT.

The chain combines TRBV11-2 with TRBJ1-1, with 8 bases matching TRBD1. The V gene end was trimmed by 1 base and the J gene end by 10 bases; junction bases not matched to a gene: 5. CDR3 size: 13 residues. CDR1 is SGHAT, CDR2 FQNNGV, per germline. The CDR3 sequence is CASSLGTGSGAFF. The CDR3 DNA is TGTGCCAGCAGCTTAGGGACAGGGAGTGGAGCTTTCTTT.

This chain uses TRBV12-5 with TRBJ2-5; the match to TRBD2 covers 7 bases. Germline assignment: CDR1 LGHNT and CDR2 FRNRAP. Trimming took 3 bases from V and 1 from J; bases not matched to a gene: 5. CDR3 length: 15 residues. CDR3 coding DNA: TGTGCTAGTGGTTTCGGCGGGAGTTTCCAAGAGACCCAGTACTTC. Its translation: CASGFGGSFQETQYF. Full variable domain (remainder filled in from reference TRBV12-5 and TRBJ2-5): DARVTQTPRHKVTEMGQEVTMRCQPILGHNTVFWYRQTMMQGLELLAYFRNRAPLDDSGMPKDRFSAEMPDATLATLKIQPSEPRDSAVYFCASGFGGSFQETQYFGPGTRLLVL.

This clone was found a few times. V gene TRBV1 combines with J gene TRBJ2-7; the DNA was not compared with TRBD2, the D call given in the table. TRBV1 is annotated as a pseudogene. This CDR3 spans 15 amino acids. For the CDR3, the DNA is TGCACCAGCAGCCAAGATACGCGGGTCCCCTACGAGCAGTACTTC. Translated: CTSSQDTRVPYEQYF.

The rearrangement joins TRBV15 to TRBJ1-1; 7 bases are shared with TRBD1. The CDR3 is made up of 14 amino acids. V was clipped by 4 bases and J by 0 bases; unmatched bases: 2. The germline gives CDR1 LNHNV, CDR2 YYDKDF (reference sequence). The CDR3 loop is CATSKDRVNTEAFF. As DNA, the CDR3 is TGTGCCACCAGCAAAGACAGGGTGAACACTGAAGCTTTCTTT.

J is TRBJ2-7 and V is TRBV11-3; 9 bases align to TRBD2. V dropped 3 bases and J dropped 1; count of bases not matched to a gene: 1. Per germline, CDR1 SGHNT and CDR2 YENEEA. CDR3 size: 14 residues. The CDR3: CASSFAGGSYEQYF. The CDR3 DNA reads as TGTGCCAGCAGCTTCGCGGGAGGGTCCTACGAGCAGTACTTC.

The V call is TRBV19, the J call TRBJ1-5; no reliable D call. The CDR3 consists of 14 residues. V lost 10 bases and J 1 base, leaving 14 bases between the germline ends. Germline V gives CDR1 LNHDA, CDR2 SQIVND (reference sequence). The CDR3 sequence is CATDNWSSNQPQHF. The CDR3 bases are TGTGCCACCGACAACTGGTCGAGCAATCAGCCCCAGCATTTT.

This chain connects TRBV15 to TRBJ1-2; D is uncertain. The germline V gene has CDR1 LNHNV and CDR2 YYDKDF (reference sequence). Trimming removed 0 bases from V and 8 bases from J, with 16 bases in between. The CDR3 spans 15 residues. In DNA, the CDR3 is TGTGCCACCAGCAGAGATTTATCTGCCGCGGGGGGCTACACCTTC. Amino acid sequence: CATSRDLSAAGGYTF.

J is TRBJ2-2 and V is TRBV3-1 (or the pseudogene TRBV3-2); 7 nucleotides align to TRBD1. Trimming at V came to 6 bases and at J to 7 bases, leaving 8 bases not matched to a gene. CDR1 is LGHDT, CDR2 YNNKEL, per germline (reference sequence). The CDR3 runs 14 residues. Here the CDR3 DNA reads TGTGCCAGCAGTCAACAGGGGTACGACGGGGAGCTGTTTTTT. It is translated as CASSQQGYDGELFF.

The chain employs TRBV12-3 or TRBV12-4 and TRBJ1-5, with a possible D match to TRBD1 (5 bases). The CDR3 has 13 residues. V lost 8 bases and J 5 bases, leaving 13 bases between the germline ends. CDR3 in amino acids: CASQAGPHQPQHF. In DNA form, the CDR3 reads TGTGCCAGCCAGGCAGGGCCGCATCAGCCCCAGCATTTT.

The chain carries TRBV7-3 and TRBJ1-1; 8 bases are a match to TRBD1. Germline V gene lookup returns CDR1 SGHTA and CDR2 FQGTGA. The CDR3 totals 15 residues. Unmatched junction bases numbered 6, after V lost 3 bases and J lost 3 bases. CDR3 sequence reads: CASSLDRAGYTEAFF. Written as DNA, the CDR3 is TGTGCCAGCAGCTTGGACAGGGCGGGTTACACTGAAGCTTTCTTT. Full variable domain (outside the CDR3, taken from reference TRBV7-3 and TRBJ1-1): GAGVSQTPSNKVTEKGKYVELRCDPISGHTALYWYRQSLGQGPEFLIYFQGTGAADDSGLPNDRFFAVRPEGSVSTLKIQRTERGDSAVYLCASSLDRAGYTEAFFGQGTRLTVV.

This clone was recorded only once. The same CDR3 arises from other DNA sequences in this sample as well. The V gene is TRBV11-3, the J gene TRBJ2-7; 9 bases are a match to TRBD1. J lost 5 bases, V lost 1 base, and 6 bases had no gene match. CDR3 length: 15 residues. Germline V lookup: CDR1 SGHNT, CDR2 YENEEA. The CDR3 region has the DNA TGTGCCAGCAGCTTAGCGGGACAGGGTTTCAACGAGCAGTACTTC. Its protein product is CASSLAGQGFNEQYF.

The rearrangement uses TRBV2 and TRBJ2-7; 11 bases are a match to TRBD2. The germline gives CDR1 SNHLY, CDR2 FYNNEI. This CDR3 is built from 16 residues. J was trimmed by 5 bases and V by 9 bases; bases with no gene match: 15. The CDR3, as DNA: TGTGCCAGAGCCCATATAGCGGGAGGGCCGTTGGACGAGCAGTACTTC. Amino acid sequence: CARAHIAGGPLDEQYF. Full variable domain (outside the CDR3, taken from reference TRBV2 and TRBJ2-7): EPEVTQTPSHQVTQMGQEVILRCVPISNHLYFYWYRQILGQKVEFLVSFYNNEISEKSEIFDDQFSVERPDGSNFTLKIRSTKLEDSAMYFCARAHIAGGPLDEQYFGPGTRLTVT.

This clone was seen only once. CDR3 loop: CASSPAGGTADTQYF. CDR3 bases: TGTGCCAGCAGTCCAGCCGGGGGAACGGCCGATACGCAGTATTTT. The gene calls are TRBV6-6 and TRBJ2-3; D is perhaps TRBD2 (6 bases). The CDR3 length is 15 residues. CDR1 MNHNY and CDR2 SVGAGI come from the germline V gene (reference sequence). V lost 5 bases to trimming and J lost 6 bases, with 18 bases between them.

The chain is built from TRBV2 and TRBJ2-1; D is unclear. CDR1 SNHLY and CDR2 FYNNEI come from the germline V gene. This CDR3 region has 15 residues. The germline V and J ends were trimmed by 2 bases and 5 bases, with 13 bases remaining between them. For the CDR3, the DNA is TGTGCCAGCAGTGAAAATCTCGTTCTCCACAATGAGCAGTTCTTC. It yields the protein CASSENLVLHNEQFF.

This chain joins TRBV19 and TRBJ1-3; the D gene is possibly TRBD1 (5 bases). Germline CDR1 LNHDA, CDR2 SQIVND (reference sequence). The CDR3 is 14 residues long. V was trimmed by 7 bases and J by 3 bases, leaving 13 bases between them. Written as DNA, the CDR3 is TGTGCCAGTACCCCGTCGGGGGTTGGAAACACCATATATTTT. Translated, it gives CASTPSGVGNTIYF.